The 9 T cell receptor beta chains given below trace back to one sample, sequenced in a study of blood T cell repertoires in COVID-19. Clones were read by immunoSEQ multiplex PCR, and TCRdb kept only the in-frame ones, dropping some. Of fewer than 200,000 clones in the sample, about three quarters are singletons; the top ten hold 8% to 9.5%. Material: peripheral blood. These receptors were collected from a man between 60 and 75 years old with acute or convalescent COVID-19.

This clone has a single count. The CDR3 sequence: CASSPGQGAAVYSNQPQHF. The CDR3, as DNA: TGTGCCAGCAGCCCCGGACAGGGGGCGGCCGTTTATAGCAATCAGCCCCAGCATTTT. This sequence joins TRBV5-8 and TRBJ1-5, with 11 bases lining up with TRBD1. Germline V gene sequence: CDR1 SGHTS, CDR2 YDEGEE. This CDR3 is 19 amino acids long. J gave up 0 bases and V 4 bases, and 12 bases lay outside the gene matches.

The chain joins TRBV7-9 to TRBJ2-7; perhaps TRBD1 as D (5 bases). Germline loops: CDR1 SEHNR, CDR2 FQNEAQ (reference sequence). The CDR3 covers 14 residues. V was cut by 1 base and J by 2 bases, with 9 bases left in between. CDR3 sequence (DNA): TGTGCCAGCAGCTTAGGTTCAGGGCCCTACGAGCAGTACTTC. This sequence encodes CASSLGSGPYEQYF.

V is TRBV19 and J is TRBJ2-2; D might be TRBD2 (5 bases). The CDR3 covers 17 residues. Trimming left V 5 bases short and J 3 bases short, with 19 bases between. Germline CDR1 and CDR2: LNHDA and SQIVND (reference sequence). This CDR3 reads CASSPGLSTGDTGELFF. The CDR3 nucleotides read TGTGCCAGTAGTCCCGGACTGTCCACCGGGGACACCGGGGAGCTGTTTTTT.

This clone was seen only a few times. The CDR3 spells CASRDLWGQGKNSPLHF. Written as DNA, the CDR3 is TGTGCCAGTAGGGACCTCTGGGGACAGGGGAAGAATTCACCCCTCCACTTT. The chain uses TRBV19 and TRBJ1-6; the match to TRBD1 covers 10 bases. With V trimmed by 6 bases and J by 7 bases, 12 bases remained unmatched. Germline V gene lookup returns CDR1 LNHDA and CDR2 SQIVND (reference sequence). CDR3 length: 17 amino acids.

This clone was counted a single time. The J gene is TRBJ1-2, the V gene TRBV24-1; maybe TRBD1 (5 bases). V lost 5 bases, J lost 7 bases, and 13 bases lay in between. Per germline, CDR1 KGHDR and CDR2 SFDVKD. This CDR3 spans 13 amino acids. Here the CDR3 DNA reads TGTGCCACCAGTGTAAGGGGACTAGGTGGCTACACCTTC. Translated: CATSVRGLGGYTF.

The chain has TRBV7-9 and TRBJ1-2; a possible D gene is TRBD1 (6 bases). The CDR3 has 13 residues. Trimming removed 5 bases from V and 8 bases from J, with 15 bases in between. CDR1 and CDR2 from the germline V gene are SEHNR and FQNEAQ (reference sequence). Written as DNA, the CDR3 is TGTGCCAGCAGCCCGAGACAGGTCAACGGCTACACCTTC. It yields the protein CASSPRQVNGYTF.

This sequence joins TRBV5-4 and TRBJ1-1; D gene uncertain. The CDR3 covers 15 residues. Looked up from germline, CDR1 is SGHNT and CDR2 is YYREEE (reference sequence). Between the trimmed V and J ends, which lost 5 bases and 2 bases, there was a span of 16 bases. CDR3 residues: CASRPGTAANTEAFF. The CDR3 DNA reads as TGTGCCAGCAGACCCGGTACAGCCGCCAACACTGAAGCTTTCTTT.

This chain joins TRBV4-3 and TRBJ1-1; possible D gene TRBD1, 6 bases. CDR1 and CDR2 (germline): LGHNA, YSLEER. Trimming took off 0 bases at V and 4 bases at J, with 12 bases between the two ends. The CDR3 runs 15 residues. CDR3 nucleotides: TGCGCCAGCAGCCAAGAGGAGCAGGGGCGCACTGAAGCTTTCTTT. This encodes CASSQEEQGRTEAFF.

This chain joins TRBV4-3 and TRBJ1-1, with D tentatively TRBD1 (5 bases). The CDR3 is 16 amino acids. With 1 base removed from V and 4 bases from J, the gap between germline ends came to 16 bases. The germline gives CDR1 LGHNA, CDR2 YSLEER. The CDR3 protein is CASSQAQGGSGTEAFF. Written as DNA, the CDR3 is TGCGCCAGCAGCCAAGCCCAGGGTGGGTCGGGCACTGAAGCTTTCTTT.